The 5 T cell receptor beta chains given below trace back to one sample, sequenced in a study of identifying expanded T cells in peripheral blood (dated by TCRdb to between 2017 and 2020). Library generation was performed with the immunoSEQ multiplex PCR assay. Not all clones reach the TCRdb copy of this immuneACCESS table, which keeps in-frame sequences only. Checked studies attribute under half of the gap to unresolved V genes and leave the rest unexplained. Counted in this sample were roughly 120,000 clones; about 85% of them appeared once. 8% to 9% of the sample belongs to the ten largest clones. What was sequenced was blood. These receptors came from a person aged 18 to 75 in good health.

This clone was recorded a few times. The chain carries TRBV6-5 and TRBJ2-5; D is unclear. The CDR3 runs to 13 residues. The germline gives CDR1 MNHEY, CDR2 SVGAGI. Trimming shortened V by 11 bases and J by 1 base, and 14 bases separated the two germline ends. CDR3 amino acids: CASRPGPQETQYF. In DNA, the CDR3 is TGTGCCTCCCGTCCGGGTCCCCAAGAGACCCAGTACTTC.

V and J are TRBV7-3 and TRBJ2-1; 9 bases are shared with TRBD2. Germline V gene sequence: CDR1 SGHTA, CDR2 FQGTGA. This CDR3 is built from 14 residues. The junction had 4 bases not matched to a gene; V was cut back by 5 bases and J by 5 bases. The CDR3 reads CASSPGLANNEQFF. In nucleotides, the CDR3 is TGTGCCAGCAGCCCCGGACTAGCGAACAATGAGCAGTTCTTC.

The chain joins TRBV7-9 to TRBJ1-6; D ambiguous. Germline V gene data show CDR1 as SEHNR and CDR2 as FQNEAQ (reference sequence). The CDR3 covers 15 residues. Between the trimmed V and J ends, which lost 1 base and 7 bases, there was a span of 11 bases. The CDR3 sequence: CASSLEGYKNSPLHF. The CDR3 nucleotides are TGTGCCAGCAGCTTAGAGGGTTACAAGAATTCACCCCTCCACTTT.

This rearrangement joins TRBV6-6 to TRBJ2-7; D might be TRBD1 or TRBD2, each matching 5 bases. The germline V gene encodes CDR1 MNHNY and CDR2 SVGAGI (reference sequence). The CDR3 covers 13 residues. V was shortened by 6 bases and J by 3 bases, with 12 bases between the two germline ends. The CDR3 DNA reads TGTGCCAGCAGCCCGGGACGAGACTACGAGCAGTACTTC. The encoded protein is CASSPGRDYEQYF.

In its sample, this clone was seen a few times. The CDR3 DNA sequence: TGTGCCAGCAGCACTACCGGACAGGGCGTGGATACGCAGTATTTT. It codes for CASSTTGQGVDTQYF. This chain connects TRBV7-9 to TRBJ2-3; the match to TRBD1 covers 8 bases. Germline CDR1 and CDR2: SEHNR and FQNEAQ (reference sequence). J gave up 6 bases and V 5 bases, and 10 bases lay outside the gene matches. The CDR3 is 15 amino acids.